The entry below gives a single T cell receptor beta chain sequence along with its context. This clone appeared a single time. Its antigen specificity is not known. The record has no base qualities; no much larger clone is one base away. TCR CDR3 regions were amplified from genomic DNA by multiplex PCR using the deep immunoSEQ assay. Extracted genomic DNA from each cell subset was spread evenly across all wells of several immunoSEQ 96-well plates, with each plate serving as a replicate. Each replicate PCR for sorted subsets received around 200 ng genomic DNA, equal to 28,000 or so T cell genomes. Purified libraries were measured with a Qubit 3.0 fluorometer, size-checked on a Bioanalyzer 2100, and measured again with the KAPA Library Quantification kit. A separate single-read 150-cycle Illumina NextSeq 550 flow cell was used to sequence each immunoSEQ 96-well plate. Regarding the original processing steps: Because only junctional sequences without quality scores were contained in the immunoSEQ output, filtering matching that applied to full-length reads could not be performed. To assign V/J genes and CDR3, sequences were annotated against IMGT germline references using PyIR, a Python wrapper for IgBLAST v1.9. Any read was removed if the V/J assignment was weak (E-value above 1e-6), the CDR3 was missing, or the read contained stop codons, out-of-frame junctions, or ambiguous translated residues. V3J clonotypes were defined as sequences sharing an identical inferred V gene, J gene, and CDR3 amino acid sequence. The percentage overlap between two repertoires was calculated by dividing the number of shared unique clonotypes by the size of the smaller repertoire. Repertoire richness was assessed with RTK rarefaction, the Chao1 estimator, and Recon v2.1 estimates of unobserved clonotypes. Generation probabilities were computed with OLGA for all TCRbeta clonotypes obtained by the gDNA method from four donors. TCRdb limited this immuneACCESS table to in-frame rearrangements with V and J called. A share of clones is missing; checked studies link under half to unresolved V genes, and the rest is unexplained. The DNA was the basis for D and trimming; V, J and clone size are from that table. The sample has about 1.9 million clones on record, just under 95% of them singletons. The ten largest clones capture approximately 1.6% of the sample.

CDR3 length: 14 amino acids, cysteine to phenylalanine. The retained sequence is limited to the CDR3, 42 bases, with the frame set at the first base. Taken from the germline V gene, the CDR1 and CDR2 loops are SQVTM and ANQGSEA. The V and J ends are trimmed by 1 base and 6 bases, leaving 15 bases between them. The data stem from a study of shared clonotypes between healthy human individuals (dated by TCRdb to about 2020). Concerning the study at large: The cohort comprised two women and a few men aged 18 to 49 years. To increase sequencing depth and limit assay-specific biases, different laboratories used diverse techniques to prepare libraries and sequence TCR repertoires. The study deeply sequenced blood TCR repertoires of about 5 healthy adults to estimate repertoire size and the extent of clonotype sharing between individuals. For each donor, three plates each were used for CD4 naive and CD4 memory, two plates were used for CD8 naive, and one plate was used for CD8 memory. Between about 0.9 and 8.9 billion PBMCs per donor were obtained by leukapheresis. Beyond this particular receptor, the publication reports: Sampling was limited to blood, and TCR repertoires in tissue likely differ from TCR repertoires in blood. Compared with non-shared clonotypes, clonotypes shared by all four sorted-subset donors had higher generation probabilities. Pairwise subsampling led to the expectation that sequencing depth would affect the degree of clonotype sharing among donors. Incomplete sequencing was indicated by rarefaction of sorted-subset datasets, despite the large sequencing depth. Sharing across a few donors was observed for approximately 5% of naive CD4, 3.5% of naive CD8, about 2.5% of memory CD4, and over 0.3% of memory CD8 clonotypes. Because the study included a small number of donors, the genetic and exposure-history diversity represented was limited. Naive subsets generally had larger estimated clonotype richness than memory subsets.

For the CD8 naive samples, CD45RO-negative cells were positively selected for CCR7, yielding a CD45RA+CCR7+ population from which TemRA cells were excluded. The donors were healthy, HIV-negative adults who had no recently reported acute infections or vaccinations. All donors were Caucasian adults living in Nashville, Tennessee, USA. Blood was obtained by leukapheresis, after which PBMCs were separated by Ficoll-Histopaque density gradient centrifugation and cryopreserved in liquid nitrogen vapor phase. Analytical flow cytometry was used to check the purity and quantity of every magnetically sorted T cell population. From each sorted fraction, genomic DNA was isolated and quantified by UV absorbance on a Nanodrop 2000c.

Here the chain combines TRBV29-1 and TRBJ2-5; a tentative D call is TRBD2 (5 bases match). The TCR comes from a man aged 18 to 30 in good health. Some clones in this sample may be carry-over from other donors' samples. The specimen was naive CD8+ T cells from PBMCs. According to the study, the label for this sample's cell subset or site signals: CD45RA+CCR7+. The CDR3 in this case is CSVEGLGTGKTQYF. The DNA is TGCAGCGTTGAAGGGCTCGGAACGGGGAAGACCCAGTACTTC. Supplemented by the reference TRBV29-1 and TRBJ2-5 proteins around the CDR3, the complete variable domain is SAVISQKPSRDICQRGTSLTIQCQVDSQVTMMFWYRQQPGQSLTLIATANQGSEATYESGFVIDKFPISRPNLTFSTLTVSNMSPEDSSIYLCSVEGLGTGKTQYFGPGTRLLVL.